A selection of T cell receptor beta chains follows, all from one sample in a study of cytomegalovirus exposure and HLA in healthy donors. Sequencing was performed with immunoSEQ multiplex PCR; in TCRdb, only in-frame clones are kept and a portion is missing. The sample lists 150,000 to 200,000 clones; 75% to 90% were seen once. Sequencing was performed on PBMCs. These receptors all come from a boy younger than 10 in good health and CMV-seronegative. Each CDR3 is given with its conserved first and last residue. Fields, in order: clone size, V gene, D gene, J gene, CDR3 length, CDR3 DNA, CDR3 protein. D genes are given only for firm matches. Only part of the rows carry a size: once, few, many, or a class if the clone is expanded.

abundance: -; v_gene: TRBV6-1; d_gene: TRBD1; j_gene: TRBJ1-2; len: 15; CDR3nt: TGTGCCAGCAGTGACAGGGGGAGCTTTAACTATGGCTACACCTTC; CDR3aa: CASSDRGSFNYGYTF
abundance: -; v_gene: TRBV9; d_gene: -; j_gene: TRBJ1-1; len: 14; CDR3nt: TGTGCCAGCAGCGGCGGCGGGGGCGACACTGGAGCTTTCTTT; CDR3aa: CASSGGGGDTGAFF
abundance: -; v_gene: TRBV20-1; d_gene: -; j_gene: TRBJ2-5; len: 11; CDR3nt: TGCAGTGCTAGGAGGGAAGAGACCCAGTACTTC; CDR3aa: CSARREETQYF
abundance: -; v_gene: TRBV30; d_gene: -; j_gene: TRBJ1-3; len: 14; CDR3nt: TGTGCCTGGAAGAGGCAGAGCTCTGGAAACACCATATATTTT; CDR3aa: CAWKRQSSGNTIYF
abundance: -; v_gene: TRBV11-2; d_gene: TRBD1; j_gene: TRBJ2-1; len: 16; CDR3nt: TGTGCCAGCAGCGCCCTGACAGGGCGCTCCTACAATGAGCAGTTCTTC; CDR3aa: CASSALTGRSYNEQFF
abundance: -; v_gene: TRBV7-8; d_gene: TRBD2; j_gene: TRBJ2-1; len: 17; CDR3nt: TGTGCCAGCAGCTTAGGCCCGGGACTAGCGGGCTACAATGAGCAGTTCTTC; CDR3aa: CASSLGPGLAGYNEQFF
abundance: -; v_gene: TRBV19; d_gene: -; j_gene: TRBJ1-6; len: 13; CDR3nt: TGTGCCTCGGGGGTTCTGGGCAATTCACCCCTCCACTTT; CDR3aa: CASGVLGNSPLHF
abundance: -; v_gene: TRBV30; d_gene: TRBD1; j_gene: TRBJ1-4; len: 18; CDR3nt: TGTGCCTGGAGTGTTGCAGGGGGCGCGGGGGCAACTAATGAAAAACTGTTTTTT; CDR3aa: CAWSVAGGAGATNEKLFF
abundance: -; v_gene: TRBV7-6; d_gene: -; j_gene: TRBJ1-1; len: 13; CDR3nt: TGTGCCAGCAGCTTAACTAGGGACACTGAAGCTTTCTTT; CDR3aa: CASSLTRDTEAFF
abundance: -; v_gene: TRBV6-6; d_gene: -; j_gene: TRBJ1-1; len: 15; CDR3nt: TGTGCCAGCAGACAGAACCCTTACCTGAACACTGAAGCTTTCTTT; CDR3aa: CASRQNPYLNTEAFF
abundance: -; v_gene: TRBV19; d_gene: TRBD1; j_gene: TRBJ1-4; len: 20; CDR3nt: TGTGCCAGTAGTCCCCACCGGGACAGGGCGAAACACACAACTAATGAAAAACTGTTTTTT; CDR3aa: CASSPHRDRAKHTTNEKLFF
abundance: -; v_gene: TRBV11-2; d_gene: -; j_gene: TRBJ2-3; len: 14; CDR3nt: TGTGCCAGCAGCTTAGCGGGAGGCACAGATACGCAGTATTTT; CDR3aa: CASSLAGGTDTQYF
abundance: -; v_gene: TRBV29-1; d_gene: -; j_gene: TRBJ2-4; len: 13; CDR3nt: TGCAGCGTTGAAGACTACCCCTTAAACATTCAGTACTTC; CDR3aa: CSVEDYPLNIQYF
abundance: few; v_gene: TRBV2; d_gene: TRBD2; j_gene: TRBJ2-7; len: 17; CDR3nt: TGTGCCAGCAGTGACTTAGCGGGGCTGAAAAGAACCTACGAGCAGTACTTC; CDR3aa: CASSDLAGLKRTYEQYF
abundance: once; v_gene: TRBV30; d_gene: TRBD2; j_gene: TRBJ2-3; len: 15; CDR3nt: TGTGCCTGCCAAACTGGGACTAGCGGGGGGGATACGCAGTATTTT; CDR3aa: CACQTGTSGGDTQYF
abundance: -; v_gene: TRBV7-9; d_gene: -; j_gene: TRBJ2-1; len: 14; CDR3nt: TGTGCCAGCAGCGGGGGGGCCACCTACAATGAGCAGTTCTTC; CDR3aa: CASSGGATYNEQFF
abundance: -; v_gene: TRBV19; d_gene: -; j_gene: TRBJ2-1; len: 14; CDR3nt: TGTGCCAGTAGCATTCCCCCTAGTTCCAATGAGCAGTTCTTC; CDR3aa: CASSIPPSSNEQFF
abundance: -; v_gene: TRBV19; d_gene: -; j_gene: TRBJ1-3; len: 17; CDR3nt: TGTGCCAGTAGTGAACTAGTAATCGCGGGTTTCGGAAACACCATATATTTT; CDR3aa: CASSELVIAGFGNTIYF
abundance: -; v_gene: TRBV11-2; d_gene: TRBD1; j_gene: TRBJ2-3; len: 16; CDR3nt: TGTGCCAGCAGCTTAGCCAAGGGGGCGCGCACAGATACGCAGTATTTT; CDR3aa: CASSLAKGARTDTQYF
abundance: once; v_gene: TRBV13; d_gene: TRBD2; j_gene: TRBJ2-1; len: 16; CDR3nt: TGTGCCAGCAGCTCCGGGACTAGCGGGAGTTACGATGAGCAGTTCTTC; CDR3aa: CASSSGTSGSYDEQFF
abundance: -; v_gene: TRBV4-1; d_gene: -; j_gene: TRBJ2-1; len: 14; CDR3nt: TGCGCCAGCAGCCACGAATCGAACGTGGAGGAGCAGTTCTTC; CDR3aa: CASSHESNVEEQFF
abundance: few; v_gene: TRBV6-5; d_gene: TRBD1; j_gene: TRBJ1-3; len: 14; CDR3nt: TGTGCCAGCAGCCCGGACAGGGGCCGGAACACCATATATTTT; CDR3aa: CASSPDRGRNTIYF
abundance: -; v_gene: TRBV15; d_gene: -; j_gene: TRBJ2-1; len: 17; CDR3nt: TGTGCCACCAGCAGAGATGGGGGGAGGATCTCCTACAATGAGCAGTTCTTC; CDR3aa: CATSRDGGRISYNEQFF
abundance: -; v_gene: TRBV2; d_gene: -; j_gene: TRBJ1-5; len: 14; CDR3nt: TGTGCCAGCAGTGACAGGGAAGGCGATCAGCCCCAGCATTTT; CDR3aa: CASSDREGDQPQHF
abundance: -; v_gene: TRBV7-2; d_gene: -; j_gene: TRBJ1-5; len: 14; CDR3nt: TGTGCCAGCAGCTTATCGGGGAAGAATCAGCCCCAGCATTTT; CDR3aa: CASSLSGKNQPQHF
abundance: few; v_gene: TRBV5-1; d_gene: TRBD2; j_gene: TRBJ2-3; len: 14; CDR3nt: TGCGCCAGCAGCTTGGGGACTAGCTCGGATACGCAGTATTTT; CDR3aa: CASSLGTSSDTQYF
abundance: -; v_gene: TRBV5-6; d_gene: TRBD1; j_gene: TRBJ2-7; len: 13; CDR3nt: TGTGCCAGCAGCGGGACAGATGCCTACGAGCAGTACTTC; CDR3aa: CASSGTDAYEQYF
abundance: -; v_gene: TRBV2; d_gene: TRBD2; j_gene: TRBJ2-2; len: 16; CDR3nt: TGTGCCAGCAGTTGGATAGCGGGGCCGAACACCGGGGAGCTGTTTTTT; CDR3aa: CASSWIAGPNTGELFF
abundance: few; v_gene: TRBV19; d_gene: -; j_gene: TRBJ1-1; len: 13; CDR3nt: TGTGCCAGTAGTATCGCGGCGGGCACTGAAGCTTTCTTT; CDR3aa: CASSIAAGTEAFF
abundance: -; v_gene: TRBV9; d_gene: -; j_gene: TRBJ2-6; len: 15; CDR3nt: TGTGCCAGCAGCGTTTCAGTCTCTGGGGCCAACGTCCTGACTTTC; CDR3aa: CASSVSVSGANVLTF
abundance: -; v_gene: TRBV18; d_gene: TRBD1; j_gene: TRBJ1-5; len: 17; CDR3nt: TGTGCCAGCTCACCATTCGGACAGGGGAAACGCAATCAGCCCCAGCATTTT; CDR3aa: CASSPFGQGKRNQPQHF
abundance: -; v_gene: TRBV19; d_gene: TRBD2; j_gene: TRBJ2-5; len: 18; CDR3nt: TGTGCCAGTAGTGGCTATAAAACTAGCGGGGGCCTACAAGAGACCCAGTACTTC; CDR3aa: CASSGYKTSGGLQETQYF
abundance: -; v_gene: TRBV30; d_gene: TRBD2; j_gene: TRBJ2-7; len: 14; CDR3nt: TGTGCCTGGAGTGTAAAGGCGGGAGGGGGAGAGCAGTACTTC; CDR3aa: CAWSVKAGGGEQYF
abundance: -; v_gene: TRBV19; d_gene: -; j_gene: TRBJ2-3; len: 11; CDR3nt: TGTGCCAGTAGTTTAACAGATACGCAGTATTTT; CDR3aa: CASSLTDTQYF
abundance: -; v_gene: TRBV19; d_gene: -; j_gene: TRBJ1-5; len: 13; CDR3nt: TGTGCCAGTAGTATCAAGGGGAATCAGCCCCAGCATTTT; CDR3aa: CASSIKGNQPQHF
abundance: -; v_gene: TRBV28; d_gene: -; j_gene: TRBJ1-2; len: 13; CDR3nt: TGTGCCAGCAGACAGGGTCTAGATTATGGCTACACCTTC; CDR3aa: CASRQGLDYGYTF
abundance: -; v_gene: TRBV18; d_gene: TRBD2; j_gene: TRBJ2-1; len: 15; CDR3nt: TGTGCCAGCTCACTGACTAGCGGGTATGTCAATGAGCAGTTCTTC; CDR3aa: CASSLTSGYVNEQFF
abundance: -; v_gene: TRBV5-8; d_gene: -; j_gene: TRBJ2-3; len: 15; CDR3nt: TGTGCCAGCAGCTTGGGTTGGGGGCAGAGAGATACGCAGTATTTT; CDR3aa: CASSLGWGQRDTQYF
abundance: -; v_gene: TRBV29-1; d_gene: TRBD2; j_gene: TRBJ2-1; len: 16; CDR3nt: TGCAGCGTTGCCTTATTTGGACTAGCGGGAGTAGATGAGCAGTTCTTC; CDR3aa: CSVALFGLAGVDEQFF
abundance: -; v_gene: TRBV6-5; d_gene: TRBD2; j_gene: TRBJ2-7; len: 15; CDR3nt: TGTGCCAGCAGTTATAACCGGGAGGATCTCCACGAGCAGTACTTC; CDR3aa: CASSYNREDLHEQYF
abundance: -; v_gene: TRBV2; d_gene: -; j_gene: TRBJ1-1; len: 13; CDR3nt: TGTGCCAGCAGTGACATAGGGAGATCCGAAGCTTTCTTT; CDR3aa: CASSDIGRSEAFF
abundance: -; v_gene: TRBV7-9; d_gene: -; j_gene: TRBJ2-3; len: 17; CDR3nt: TGTGCCAGCAGCTTAGAATTTGGCGGTTCTCACACAGATACGCAGTATTTT; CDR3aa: CASSLEFGGSHTDTQYF
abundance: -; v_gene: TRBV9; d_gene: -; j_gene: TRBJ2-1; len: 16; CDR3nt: TGTGCCAGCAGCGTAGCTGAAGCGGCCCAGGACGATGAGCAGTTCTTC; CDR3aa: CASSVAEAAQDDEQFF